The 3 T cell receptor beta chains presented below share a single source sample, sequenced in a study of PD-1 blockade in classical Hodgkin lymphoma. Documented time point: cycle 4 day 1 (C4D1), after 6 weeks of nivolumab. Relapses following autologous stem cell transplantation were seen in all patients, with brentuximab vedotin exposure varying. Isolation of CD4+ T cells from thawed PBMCs was performed by magnetic negative selection. This table comes from immunoSEQ multiplex PCR, and its TCRdb copy is limited to in-frame clones, with some not included. This sample has tens of thousands of clones, with 86% found just once. The sequences come from CD4+ T cells from blood, collected before the fourth cycle of nivolumab. The receptors here all came from a human donor with classical Hodgkin lymphoma.

The chain employs TRBV28 and TRBJ1-5; no definite D call. The CDR3 sequence is 13 residues long. Trimming removed 3 bases from V and 8 bases from J, with 11 bases in between. Per the germline V gene, CDR1 is MDHEN and CDR2 is SYDVKM. The CDR3 DNA follows: TGTGCCAGCAGTTTGTACCCGGTAGAGCCCCAGCATTTT. Residues: CASSLYPVEPQHF.

The genes are TRBV5-6 and TRBJ1-2, with 7 bases lining up with TRBD1. In germline, CDR1 is SGHDT, CDR2 YYEEEE. This CDR3 has 12 residues. Losses at the gene ends were 1 base for V and 13 bases for J; bases not matched to a gene: 7. The CDR3 nucleotides are TGTGCCAGCAGCTTGATGGGACAGCGATTCACCTTC. This sequence encodes CASSLMGQRFTF.

The gene calls are TRBV5-1 and TRBJ2-7; D unclear. The CDR3 is 14 amino acids. Germline CDR1 reads SGHRS; CDR2 reads YFSETQ. Trimming removed 3 bases at V and 0 bases at J, with 10 bases between. The CDR3 loop is CASSSSIYSYEQYF. CDR3 sequence (DNA): TGCGCCAGCAGCTCCTCCATTTACTCCTACGAGCAGTACTTC.